These T cell receptor beta chains were read from a single sample in a study of graft-versus-host responses after intestinal transplantation. The method was immunoSEQ multiplex PCR; TCRdb's version includes in-frame clones alone and lacks a portion of them. The profile shows around 100,000 clones, more than 90% of them singletons. The antigens these receptors bind are not known. Sequencing used unstimulated CD4+ T cells sorted from spleen or lymph node cells, obtained before transplant. All receptors come from a human donor who was the organ donor for an intestinal transplant. CDR3s include the opening cysteine and the closing phenylalanine or tryptophan. D genes are given only for firm matches. Only some rows state a clone size, as once, few, many or a class for expanded clones.

.	TRBV28	.	TRBJ2-2	CASSSPWGLQIEGGELFF	TGTGCCAGCAGTTCACCTTGGGGACTTCAAATAGAAGGCGGGGAGCTGTTTTTT
.	TRBV6-6	.	TRBJ1-3	CASTPVGPHSGNTIYF	TGTGCCAGCACCCCGGTAGGTCCCCACTCTGGAAACACCATATATTTT
.	TRBV5-1	.	TRBJ2-7	CASSLDAYEQYF	TGCGCCAGCAGCTTGGATGCCTACGAGCAGTACTTC
.	TRBV1	.	TRBJ2-1	CTSSQDKSGSVRSYNEQFF	TGCACCAGCAGCCAAGATAAGTCCGGTAGTGTGAGGTCCTACAATGAGCAGTTCTTC
.	TRBV28	.	TRBJ1-2	CASRGSRQGRYGYTF	TGTGCCAGCAGAGGGTCCAGGCAGGGGCGGTATGGCTACACCTTC
once	TRBV20-1	.	TRBJ2-1	CSARESQSPFF	TGCAGTGCTAGAGAGTCCCAGAGTCCGTTCTTC
.	TRBV2	TRBD1	TRBJ1-5	CASSDPGWEGGAQHF	TGTGCCAGCAGTGACCCGGGATGGGAAGGGGGCGCCCAGCATTTT
few	TRBV7-3	.	TRBJ2-1	CASSLRGGDEQFF	TGTGCCAGCAGCTTAAGGGGGGGCGATGAGCAGTTCTTC
.	TRBV7-9	TRBD1	TRBJ2-5	CASSWGQEGTQYF	TGTGCCAGCAGCTGGGGACAGGAGGGGACCCAGTACTTC
.	TRBV27	.	TRBJ1-5	CASSLLGEGQPQHF	TGTGCCAGCAGTTTATTGGGAGAAGGGCAGCCCCAGCATTTT
.	TRBV27	.	TRBJ1-2	CASSLSGGYGYTF	TGTGCCAGCAGCCTAAGCGGGGGCTATGGCTACACCTTC
.	TRBV18	.	TRBJ2-1	CASSPVVKGKVSYNEQFF	TGTGCCAGCTCACCCGTTGTAAAGGGAAAAGTCTCCTACAATGAGCAGTTCTTC
.	TRBV5-1	TRBD2	TRBJ2-2	CASTLAETNTGELFF	TGCGCCAGCACGCTAGCGGAAACGAACACCGGGGAGCTGTTTTTT
.	TRBV7-2	.	TRBJ2-2	CASSLAANTGELFF	TGTGCCAGCAGCTTAGCGGCGAACACCGGGGAGCTGTTTTTT
.	TRBV6-5	.	TRBJ2-7	CASSTSSSVREQYF	TGTGCCAGCAGTACTAGCTCCTCTGTGCGCGAGCAGTACTTC
.	TRBV6-1	TRBD1	TRBJ2-6	CASSGQGAGANVLTF	TGTGCCAGCAGTGGGCAGGGGGCCGGGGCCAACGTCCTGACTTTC
.	TRBV7-9	.	TRBJ2-3	CASSLGAFGMGTDTQYF	TGTGCCAGCAGCTTAGGCGCCTTCGGTATGGGCACAGATACGCAGTATTTT
.	TRBV19	TRBD2	TRBJ2-2	CASSIRPGGPSTGELFF	TGTGCCAGTAGTATCCGTCCGGGAGGGCCTTCAACCGGGGAGCTGTTTTTT
.	TRBV18	TRBD2	TRBJ2-1	CASSGPRTGLAGNEQFF	TGTGCCAGCTCAGGCCCAAGGACGGGACTAGCGGGAAATGAGCAGTTCTTC
.	TRBV10-3	.	TRBJ2-7	CAISASRGHEQYF	TGTGCCATTTCTGCCTCTAGGGGACACGAGCAGTACTTC
.	TRBV5-1	TRBD2	TRBJ2-3	CASQTSGGDTDTQYF	TGCGCCAGCCAGACTAGCGGGGGGGACACAGATACGCAGTATTTT
.	TRBV28	TRBD1	TRBJ2-1	CASRTNRGRSYNEQFF	TGTGCCAGCAGAACTAACAGGGGAAGGTCCTACAATGAGCAGTTCTTC
.	TRBV11-3	.	TRBJ2-1	CASSLEREQFF	TGTGCCAGCAGCTTAGAACGTGAGCAGTTCTTC
.	TRBV7-3	.	TRBJ2-2	CASSPTAAGGGELFF	TGTGCCAGCAGCCCTACCGCAGCCGGAGGCGGGGAGCTGTTTTTT
.	TRBV7-9	TRBD2	TRBJ2-5	CASLRTSGSETQYF	TGTGCCAGCTTGAGGACTAGCGGGAGTGAGACCCAGTACTTC
.	TRBV18	.	TRBJ2-3	CASSLTTGFPDTQYF	TGTGCCAGCTCACTAACTACAGGGTTCCCAGATACGCAGTATTTT
.	TRBV6-1	TRBD2	TRBJ2-7	CASSSLAGPYEQYF	TGTGCCAGCAGTTCACTAGCGGGACCCTACGAGCAGTACTTC
.	TRBV2	.	TRBJ2-6	CASSGQGANVLTF	TGTGCCAGCAGTGGACAGGGGGCCAACGTCCTGACTTTC